These T cell receptor beta chains were read from a single sample in a study of blood T cell repertoires in COVID-19. Only in-frame clones appear in the TCRdb table, and some are missing; sequencing was by immunoSEQ multiplex PCR. Among approximately 450,000 clones listed, approximately 90% were seen once. What was sequenced was PBMCs or T cells enriched from blood (not recorded which). The origin of the receptors is a woman aged 18-29 years with acute COVID-19. Each CDR3 is given with its conserved first and last residue. D genes are given only for firm matches. Clone sizes are given selectively: once, few, many, or a class where the clone is expanded.

j_gene | abundance | d_gene | v_gene | CDR3nt | CDR3aa
TRBJ1-2 | once | - | TRBV2 | TGTGCCAGCAAGCGTGGAGGGTCCTCTGGCTACACCTTC | CASKRGGSSGYTF
TRBJ2-3 | - | - | TRBV27 | TGTGCCAGCAGTTTAGCACAGGGAAAAAATACGCAGTATTTT | CASSLAQGKNTQYF
TRBJ1-2 | - | TRBD1 | TRBV4-1 | TGCGCCAGCAGCCTACGGGGGACAGGGGGGAACTATGGCTACACCTTC | CASSLRGTGGNYGYTF
TRBJ1-6 | - | TRBD1 | TRBV2 | TGTGCCAGCAGTAGTCCGGGACAGGGGACTCCCTACTATAATTCACCCCTCCACTTT | CASSSPGQGTPYYNSPLHF
TRBJ2-4 | - | TRBD2 | TRBV7-2 | TGTGCCAGCGTCTCTAGCGGTTGGGGGAAAAACATTCAGTACTTC | CASVSSGWGKNIQYF
TRBJ2-1 | - | - | TRBV29-1 | TGCAGCGTAGGACAGTTCTACAATGAGCAGTTCTTC | CSVGQFYNEQFF
TRBJ1-2 | - | TRBD1 | TRBV10-3 | TGTGCCATCAGCGAGACAGGGGGGAGCTATGGCTACACCTTC | CAISETGGSYGYTF
TRBJ1-4 | - | TRBD1 | TRBV20-1 | TGCAGTGCTAGTCAGGGGGCGAGTGAAAAACTGTTTTTT | CSASQGASEKLFF
TRBJ1-1 | - | - | TRBV5-4 | TGTGCCAGCAGCGCCACAGGGAGGGGGATGAACACTGAAGCTTTCTTT | CASSATGRGMNTEAFF
TRBJ1-2 | - | - | TRBV11-2 | TGTGCCAGCAGCCAGAGGAACTATGGCTACACCTTC | CASSQRNYGYTF
TRBJ1-1 | - | - | TRBV27 | TGTGCCAGCAGTTTGCGGGGAGGGATAACTGAAGCTTTCTTT | CASSLRGGITEAFF
TRBJ1-1 | - | - | TRBV9 | TGTGCCAGCAGCGTGGAGGACGGGGGAACTGAAGCTTTCTTT | CASSVEDGGTEAFF
TRBJ1-1 | few | - | TRBV7-8 | TGTGCCAGCAGCTTAGAGTCAGTGAACACTGAAGCTTTCTTT | CASSLESVNTEAFF
TRBJ1-1 | - | TRBD1 | TRBV9 | TGTGCCAGCAGCCCCCGTCGGGACAGTTACCCCGGCAGCACTGAAGCTTTCTTT | CASSPRRDSYPGSTEAFF
TRBJ2-3 | - | TRBD2 | TRBV5-4 | TGTGCCACCGGGACTAGCGGCACAGATACGCAGTATTTT | CATGTSGTDTQYF
TRBJ1-5 | once | TRBD1 | TRBV4-3 | TGCGCCAGCAGCCAAGACGCGACAGGGGGCGGGCGTCAGCCCCAGCATTTT | CASSQDATGGGRQPQHF
TRBJ2-7 | few | - | TRBV5-4 | TGTGCCAGCAGCTTCGGGAGCTCCTACGAGCAGTACTTC | CASSFGSSYEQYF
TRBJ2-7 | - | TRBD1 | TRBV5-6 | TGTGCCAGCGAAGGGACAGCTTCCTACGAGCAGTACTTC | CASEGTASYEQYF
TRBJ1-1 | - | - | TRBV9 | TGTGCCAGCAGCTTCAGGGGTTCTGGCACTGAAGCTTTCTTT | CASSFRGSGTEAFF
TRBJ1-2 | - | TRBD1 | TRBV7-2 | TGTGCCAGCAGCCCGAGACAGGGGAGGAATCACTATGGCTACACCTTC | CASSPRQGRNHYGYTF
TRBJ2-1 | - | - | TRBV19 | TGTGCCAGTAGTATGAAGCGTGGTGAGCAGTTCTTC | CASSMKRGEQFF
TRBJ2-5 | - | TRBD2 | TRBV29-1 | TGCAGCGTTGATCTCGCGTGGGAGGGGGAGACCCAGTACTTC | CSVDLAWEGETQYF
TRBJ2-3 | - | TRBD2 | TRBV2 | TGTGCCAGCAGGGATAGCGGGGTCGCCTCAGATACGCAGTATTTT | CASRDSGVASDTQYF
TRBJ1-4 | - | - | TRBV7-9 | TGTGCCAGCAGCTTAGCACGAGGTTCTGGGACTAATGAAAAACTGTTTTTT | CASSLARGSGTNEKLFF